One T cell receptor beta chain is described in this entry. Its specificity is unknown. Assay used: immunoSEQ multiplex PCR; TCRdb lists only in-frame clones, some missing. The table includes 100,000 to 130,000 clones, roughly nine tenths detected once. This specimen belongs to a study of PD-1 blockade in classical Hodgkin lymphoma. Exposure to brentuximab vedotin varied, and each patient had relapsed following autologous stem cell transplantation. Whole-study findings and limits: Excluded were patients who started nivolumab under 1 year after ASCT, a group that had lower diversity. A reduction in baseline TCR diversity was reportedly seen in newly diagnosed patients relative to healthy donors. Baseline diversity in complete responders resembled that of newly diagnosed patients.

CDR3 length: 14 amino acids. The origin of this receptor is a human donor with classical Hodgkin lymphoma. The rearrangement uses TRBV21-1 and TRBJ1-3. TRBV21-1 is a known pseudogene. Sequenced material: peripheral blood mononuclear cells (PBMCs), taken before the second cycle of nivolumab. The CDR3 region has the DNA TGTGCCAGTGGGGTTTGGCACTCTGGAAACACCATATATTTT. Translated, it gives CASGVWHSGNTIYF.